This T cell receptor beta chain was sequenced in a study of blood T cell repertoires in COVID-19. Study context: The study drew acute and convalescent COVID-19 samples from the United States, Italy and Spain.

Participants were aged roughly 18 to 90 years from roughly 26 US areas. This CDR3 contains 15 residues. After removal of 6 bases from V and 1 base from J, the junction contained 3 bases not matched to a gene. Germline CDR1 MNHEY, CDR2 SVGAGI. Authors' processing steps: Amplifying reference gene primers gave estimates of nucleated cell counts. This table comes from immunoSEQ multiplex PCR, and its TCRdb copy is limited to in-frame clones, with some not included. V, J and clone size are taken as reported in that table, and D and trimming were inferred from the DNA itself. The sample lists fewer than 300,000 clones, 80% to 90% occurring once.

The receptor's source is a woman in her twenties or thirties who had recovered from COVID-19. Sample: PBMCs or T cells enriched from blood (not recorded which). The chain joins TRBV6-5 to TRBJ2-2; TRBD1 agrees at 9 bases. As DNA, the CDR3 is TGTGCCAGCAGACCGGGACAGGGGAACACCGGGGAGCTGTTTTTT. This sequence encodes CASRPGQGNTGELFF.